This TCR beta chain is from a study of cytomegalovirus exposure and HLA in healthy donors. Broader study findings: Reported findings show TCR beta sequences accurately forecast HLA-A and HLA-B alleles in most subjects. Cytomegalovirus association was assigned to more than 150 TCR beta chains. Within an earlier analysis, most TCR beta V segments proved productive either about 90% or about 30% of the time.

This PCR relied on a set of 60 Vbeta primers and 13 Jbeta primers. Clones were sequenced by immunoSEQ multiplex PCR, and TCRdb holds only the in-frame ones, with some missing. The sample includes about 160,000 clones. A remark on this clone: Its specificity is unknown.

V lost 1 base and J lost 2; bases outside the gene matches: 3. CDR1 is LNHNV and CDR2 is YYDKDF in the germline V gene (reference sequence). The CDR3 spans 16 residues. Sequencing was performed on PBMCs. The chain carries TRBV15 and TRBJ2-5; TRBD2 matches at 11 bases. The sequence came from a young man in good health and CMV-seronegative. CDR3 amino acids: CATSRGLAGGQETQYF. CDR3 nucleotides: TGTGCCACCAGCAGAGGCTTAGCGGGAGGGCAAGAGACCCAGTACTTC.